This paragraph reports one T cell receptor (beta chain). The record originates from a study of blood T cell repertoires in COVID-19. Whole-study context: Sample material is recorded as cDNA or gDNA derived from T cells, B-cell-depleted T cells, or PBMCs.

Under the authors' procedure: Amplification of reference gene primers provided the estimated nucleated cell counts. Generated by immunoSEQ multiplex PCR, the TCRdb table keeps only in-frame clones and is missing some. That table gives V, J and clone size, and the DNA gave D and trimming. The sample lists about 230,000 clones; 80% to 90% were seen once. The germline gives CDR1 LNHNV, CDR2 YYDKDF (reference sequence). CDR3 length: 13 amino acids. Trimming cost V 6 bases and J 4 bases; bases outside gene matches: 5. While infection was still active, Seattle patients were enrolled and then followed longitudinally.

Source material: peripheral blood. This sequence originates from a man over 45 with COVID-19, enrolled during active disease. The V call is TRBV15, the J call TRBJ2-7; TRBD2 matches 8 bases. In DNA, the CDR3 is TGTGCCACCAGTCTCGGGACTAGTTACGAGCAGTACTTC. This sequence encodes CATSLGTSYEQYF.